The 18 T cell receptor beta chains below all came from one sample that was sequenced in a study of blood T cells in healthy people across ages. A second PCR of about 7 to 11 cycles used a sample-barcoded 5' primer and a J-beta primer mix. TCRdb independently ran MiXCR on the 5' RACE reads; one entry per CDR3 protein. The sample lists over 1,500,000 distinct CDR3 sequences; approximately 40% were seen once. The sample consisted of blood. The receptors originated from a human donor in good health.

This clonotype appeared a few times. The chain carries TRBV11-2 and TRBJ2-1, with 9 bases matching TRBD2. CDR1 SGHAT and CDR2 FQNNGV come from the germline V gene. The trim removed 2 bases at V and 8 bases at J, leaving 7 bases unmatched. The CDR3 runs 15 residues. The CDR3 DNA reads TGTGCCAGCAGCTTACTTGGCGGGGGGGCTGATGAGCAGTTCTTC. This codes for CASSLLGGGADEQFF.

On this clonotype: One end of the junction fails to match germline, which may point to a read error. The chain combines TRBV4-1 with TRBJ2-7; perhaps TRBD1 as D (5 bases). Germline CDR1 reads MGHRA; CDR2 reads YSYEKL. This CDR3 has 15 residues. The CDR3 reads CVSSQLTEMSYEQYF. As DNA, the CDR3 is TGCGTCAGCAGCCAACTGACAGAGATGTCCTACGAGCAGTACTTC.

This clonotype was observed a handful of times. The chain employs TRBV6-1 and TRBJ2-3; 14 bases agree with TRBD2. Germline assignment: CDR1 MNHNS and CDR2 SASEGT. With V trimmed by 11 bases and J by 7 bases, 14 bases remained unmatched. The CDR3 totals 16 residues. The CDR3 bases are TGTGCCCTAACCCAGGGACTAGCGGGGGAGGTGAATACGCAGTATTTT. It is translated as CALTQGLAGEVNTQYF.

V gene TRBV28 combines with J gene TRBJ2-4; TRBD1 aligns across 7 bases. J gave up 0 bases and V 5 bases, and 7 bases lay outside the gene matches. This CDR3 has 16 residues. CDR1 and CDR2 from the germline V gene are MDHEN and SYDVKM. In nucleotides, the CDR3 is TGTGCCAGCAGTGGGAAGGGACAGCTAGCCAAAAACATTCAGTACTTC. As protein: CASSGKGQLAKNIQYF.

V usage is TRBV12-3 or TRBV12-4 and J usage is TRBJ2-1, with 8 bases that match TRBD2. After removal of 2 bases from V and 14 bases from J, the junction contained 5 bases not matched to a gene. This CDR3 comprises 12 residues. Here the CDR3 DNA reads TGTGCCAGCAGTTTAAGTAGCGGGGACAAGTTCTTC. It is translated as CASSLSSGDKFF.

This clonotype was picked up a small number of times. V gene TRBV28 combines with J gene TRBJ2-3; 9 bases are shared with TRBD1. The CDR3 runs to 16 residues. J lost 0 bases, V lost 6 bases, and 7 bases had no gene match. The germline V gene has CDR1 MDHEN and CDR2 SYDVKM. This chain's CDR3 is CASRRGQGLSTDTQYF. CDR3 DNA sequence: TGTGCCAGCAGACGCGGACAGGGGCTTAGCACAGATACGCAGTATTTT.

The CDR3 nucleotides are TGCAGTGCTAGTGTATTAGACTATAATACAGATACGCAGTATTTT. Protein: CSASVLDYNTDTQYF. The rearrangement links TRBV20-1 to TRBJ2-3; D may be TRBD2 (5 bases). Germline loops: CDR1 DFQATT, CDR2 SNEGSKA (reference sequence). CDR3 length: 15 amino acids. Trimming pared 3 bases from V and 3 bases from J, leaving 16 bases between.

This clonotype was detected a few times. This chain links TRBV7-3 with TRBJ1-2, with D possibly matching TRBD1 (5 bases). Trimming took off 4 bases at V and 4 bases at J, with 13 bases between the two ends. The CDR3 has 14 residues. From germline, CDR1 is SGHTA and CDR2 FQGTGA. The CDR3 DNA is TGTGCCAGCAGCTCAGGGAATCGGCTCTATGGCTACACCTTC. It codes for CASSSGNRLYGYTF.

The table lists this clonotype with a few counts. The chain joins TRBV20-1 to TRBJ1-2; unclear D gene. The V end was cut by 0 bases, the J end by 8 bases, with 16 bases between. The CDR3 totals 14 residues. CDR1 and CDR2 from the germline V gene are DFQATT and SNEGSKA (reference sequence). DNA of the CDR3: TGCAGTGCTAGAGATATTTGGTTAGGTGGCGGCTACACCTTC. This encodes CSARDIWLGGGYTF.

To note about this clonotype: A much larger clone sits a single nucleotide away, making a read error possible. The genes are TRBV7-9 and TRBJ2-6; the D is unclear. CDR1 SEHNR and CDR2 FQNEAQ come from the germline V gene (reference sequence). CDR3 length: 14 amino acids. Trimming took 10 bases from V and 1 from J, leaving 11 bases between them. DNA for the CDR3: TGTGCCATCGCAATCGGGTCTGGGGCCAACGTCCTGACTTTC. Translating gives CAIAIGSGANVLTF. The complete variable domain, with remaining parts taken from reference TRBV7-9 and TRBJ2-6, reads DTGVSQNPRHKITKRGQNVTFRCDPISEHNRLYWYRQTLGQGPEFLTYFQNEAQLEKSRLLSDRFSAERPKGSFSTLEIQRTEQGDSAMYLCAIAIGSGANVLTFGAGSRLTVL.

V is TRBV9 and J is TRBJ2-7; TRBD2 matches 9 bases. The CDR3 contains 16 residues. Germline V gene lookup returns CDR1 SGDLS and CDR2 YYNGEE. V dropped 0 bases and J dropped 2; count of bases not matched to a gene: 6. Written as DNA, the CDR3 is TGTGCCAGCAGCGTAGAGCCTAGCGGGGAAGCCTACGAGCAGTACTTC. It is translated as CASSVEPSGEAYEQYF.

This chain links TRBV4-1 with TRBJ1-2; D remains unclear. The V and J ends lost 5 bases and 6 bases respectively, with 22 bases between them. CDR1 and CDR2 from the germline V gene are MGHRA and YSYEKL. This CDR3 is built from 16 residues. This CDR3 is CASSTPPGTITDGYTF. The CDR3 DNA is TGCGCCAGCAGCACACCCCCTGGCACCATTACCGATGGCTACACCTTC.

This clonotype appeared many times. The chain joins TRBV24-1 to TRBJ1-2, with TRBD1 identical over 9 bases. V lost 3 bases and J lost 5; bases outside the gene matches: 3. Germline loops: CDR1 KGHDR, CDR2 SFDVKD. This CDR3 comprises 14 residues. CDR3 nucleotide sequence: TGTGCCACCAGTGATGCCGGGACAGGGTATGGCTACACCTTC. It yields the protein CATSDAGTGYGYTF.

The V gene is TRBV12-3 or TRBV12-4, the J gene TRBJ1-5, with 10 bases fitting TRBD1. Unmatched junction bases numbered 3, after V lost 6 bases and J lost 4 bases. CDR3 length: 14 amino acids. The chain's CDR3 is CASRRTGGNQPQHF. CDR3 DNA: TGTGCCAGCAGAAGGACAGGGGGGAATCAGCCCCAGCATTTT.

The rearrangement links TRBV7-8 to TRBJ2-5, with 11 nucleotides matching TRBD1. The length of the CDR3 is 16 residues. The germline CDR1 and CDR2 sequences are SGHVS and FQNEAQ. V was clipped by 0 bases and J by 4 bases; unmatched bases: 4. The CDR3 is CASSLARTGGGETQYF. For the CDR3, the DNA is TGTGCCAGCAGCTTAGCGAGGACAGGGGGCGGAGAGACCCAGTACTTC.

This chain joins TRBV28 and TRBJ2-7; 11 positions agree with TRBD2. The CDR3 consists of 15 residues. CDR1 is MDHEN and CDR2 is SYDVKM in the germline V gene. Losses at the gene ends were 7 bases for V and 0 bases for J; bases not matched to a gene: 5. Here the CDR3 reads CASKLAGADSYEQYF. The CDR3 DNA reads TGTGCCAGCAAACTAGCGGGGGCCGACTCCTACGAGCAGTACTTC.

The CDR3 DNA sequence: TGTGCCAGCAGCTGGACTAGCGGGCTTGAATACAACGAGCAGTACTTC. Translation: CASSWTSGLEYNEQYF. The chain links TRBV7-2 to TRBJ2-4; 11 bases fit TRBD2. The J call may be incorrect, as the DNA end agrees better with TRBJ2-7. The CDR3 is 16 amino acids. CDR1 is SGHTA and CDR2 is FQGNSA in the germline V gene.

As to this clonotype: At one boundary the junction diverges from the germline segment, which might be a read error. The V gene is TRBV3-1, the J gene TRBJ2-3; D perhaps matches TRBD2 (6 bases). Looked up from germline, CDR1 is LGHDT and CDR2 is YNNKEL (reference sequence). The CDR3 length is 15 residues. CDR3 protein: CASRARGTRTDTQYF. The CDR3, as DNA: TGCGCCAGCAGGGCTCGGGGGACGCGAACAGATACGCAGTATTTT.